The TCR beta chain under discussion was sequenced for a study of human T cells and chemical hapten exposure. About the research overall: Patients, largely female, had alopecia areata, totalis or universalis.

Germline V gives CDR1 MNHNS, CDR2 SASEGT. This CDR3 has 14 residues. V shed 6 bases, J shed 5 bases, and the junction held 7 bases outside the gene matches. Whole-study results and caveats: With regard to DPC sensitization, TCRs above 1 in 1000 frequency did not change. Given that the donors had alopecia, their immune response may differ from that seen in healthy people.

On this clonotype: Its antigen is unknown.

Specified time point: patch test 3, about 24 weeks after DPC sensitization. Treatment indicated: therapeutic diphenylcyclopropenone sensitization with weekly scalp DPC. Blood was collected ahead of every patch test applied. One entry per CDR3 protein results from TCRdb running MiXCR on the RACE reads. The sample holds around 150,000 distinct CDR3 sequences, approximately 30% seen once. This receptor was obtained from a woman under 30 with alopecia areata. Some clones in this sample may be carry-over from other donors' samples. The sequenced sample was whole blood, obtained in connection with sensitization to the hapten diphenylcyclopropenone (DPC). V gene TRBV6-1 combines with J gene TRBJ1-5; 7 bases agree with TRBD1. CDR3 residues: CASSLQGRYQPQHF. CDR3 bases: TGTGCCAGCAGCCTACAGGGGCGGTATCAGCCCCAGCATTTT.